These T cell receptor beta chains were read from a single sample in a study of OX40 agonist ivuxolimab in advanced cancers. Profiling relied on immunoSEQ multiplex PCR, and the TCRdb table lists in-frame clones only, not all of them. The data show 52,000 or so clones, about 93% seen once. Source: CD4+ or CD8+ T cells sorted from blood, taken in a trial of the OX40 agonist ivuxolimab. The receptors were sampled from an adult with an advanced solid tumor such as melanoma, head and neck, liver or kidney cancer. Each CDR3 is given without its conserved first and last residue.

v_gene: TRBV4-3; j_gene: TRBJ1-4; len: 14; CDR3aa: ASSQDRGNGNEKLF
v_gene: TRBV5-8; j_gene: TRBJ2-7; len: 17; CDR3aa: ASSLGTGDDAELSYEQY
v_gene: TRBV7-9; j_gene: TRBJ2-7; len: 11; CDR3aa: ASSLGQGGEQY
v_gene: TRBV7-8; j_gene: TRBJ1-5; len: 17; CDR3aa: ASSPQGTASFLGNQPQH
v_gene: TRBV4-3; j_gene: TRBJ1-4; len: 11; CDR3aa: ASSIVFNEKLF
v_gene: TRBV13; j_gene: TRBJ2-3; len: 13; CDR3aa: ASSLDSGGTDTQY
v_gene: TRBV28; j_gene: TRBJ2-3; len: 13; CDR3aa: ASSFSSSITDTQY
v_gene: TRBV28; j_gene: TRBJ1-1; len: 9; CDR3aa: ASSADSGAF
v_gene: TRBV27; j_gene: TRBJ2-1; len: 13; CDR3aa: ASSDLAGGESEQF
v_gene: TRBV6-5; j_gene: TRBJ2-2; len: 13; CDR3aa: ASIGTSGGNGELF
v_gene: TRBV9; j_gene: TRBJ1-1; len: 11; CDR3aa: ASSQWGDTEAF
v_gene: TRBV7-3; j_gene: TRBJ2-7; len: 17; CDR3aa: ASSLAGTSEPRWFYEQY
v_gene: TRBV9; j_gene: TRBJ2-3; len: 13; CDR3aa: ASSGGTSGRDTQY
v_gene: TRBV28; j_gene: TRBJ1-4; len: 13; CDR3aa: ASSFPGELMNELF
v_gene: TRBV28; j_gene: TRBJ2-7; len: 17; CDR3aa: ASSFFGLAGAPISYEQY
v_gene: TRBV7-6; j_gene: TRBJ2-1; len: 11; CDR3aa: ASSPGAGNEQF
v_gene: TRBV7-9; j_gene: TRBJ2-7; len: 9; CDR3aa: ASSFEYEQY
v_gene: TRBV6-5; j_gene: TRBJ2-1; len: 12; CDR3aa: ASSQLGAYNEQF
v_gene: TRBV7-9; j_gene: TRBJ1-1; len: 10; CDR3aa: ASYGTNTEAF
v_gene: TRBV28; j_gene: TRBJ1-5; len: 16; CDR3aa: ASKGQGNRVLSNQPQH
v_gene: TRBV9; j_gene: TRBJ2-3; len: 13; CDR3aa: ASSVTGTGTDTQY
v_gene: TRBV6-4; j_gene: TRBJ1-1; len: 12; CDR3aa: ASSVHPGNTEAF
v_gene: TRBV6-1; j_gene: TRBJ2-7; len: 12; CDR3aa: ASSEQDRAYEQY
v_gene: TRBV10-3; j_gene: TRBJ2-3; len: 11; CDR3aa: AISGRDSDTQY
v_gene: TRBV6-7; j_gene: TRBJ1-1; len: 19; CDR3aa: ASSYDFLNRRAGRMNTEAF
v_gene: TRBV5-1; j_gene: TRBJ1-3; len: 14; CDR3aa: ATIKRDRGSGNTIY
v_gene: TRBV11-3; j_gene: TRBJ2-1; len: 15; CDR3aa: ASSLGYRGPGYNEQF
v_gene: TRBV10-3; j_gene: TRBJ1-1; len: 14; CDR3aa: AISESSYVGGPEAF
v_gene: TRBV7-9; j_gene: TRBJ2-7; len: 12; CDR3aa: ASSLGLAVYEQY
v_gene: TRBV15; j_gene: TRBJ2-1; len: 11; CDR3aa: ATSADRANEQF
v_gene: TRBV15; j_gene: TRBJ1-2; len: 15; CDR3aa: ATSREAGVLANYGYT
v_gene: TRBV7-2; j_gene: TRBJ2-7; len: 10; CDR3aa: ASSFDGRGQY
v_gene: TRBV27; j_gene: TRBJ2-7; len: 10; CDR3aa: ASSFGSYEQY
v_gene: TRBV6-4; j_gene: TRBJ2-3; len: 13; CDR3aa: ASSEESGRTDTQY
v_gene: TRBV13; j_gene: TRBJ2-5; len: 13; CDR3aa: ASSPGAGAQETQY
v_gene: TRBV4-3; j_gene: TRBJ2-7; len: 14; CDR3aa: ASSQDQGQGRYEQY